The T cell receptor (beta chain) described here comes from a study of shared clonotypes between healthy human individuals. Study-level background: Two women and a few men aged 18 to 49 served as donors. Findings and limits, study-wide: Around 5% of naive CD4 clonotypes were common to a few donors. It was expected that sequencing depth would affect clonotype sharing among donors.

Only CD45RO-negative cells positively selected for CCR7 counted as naive CD8 cells, so terminally differentiated effector memory CD45RA+ cells were excluded. The length of the CDR3 is 15 residues. Trimming removed 5 bases at V and 1 base at J, with 14 bases between. Germline CDR1 reads SEHNR; CDR2 reads FQNEAQ (reference sequence). The assay was immunoSEQ multiplex PCR, and TCRdb's table has in-frame clones only and misses some. Of hundreds of thousands of clones in the sample, 92% were seen once. Concerning this clone itself: The antigen is unknown.

V gene TRBV7-9 combines with J gene TRBJ1-1, with D uncertain. This receptor was identified in a man in his thirties or forties in good health. Specimen: naive CD8+ T cells sorted from blood. The CDR3 sequence is CASSKASLGNTEAFF. The CDR3 DNA sequence: TGTGCCAGCAGCAAGGCCTCCCTAGGGAACACTGAAGCTTTCTTT.